The 24 T cell receptor beta chains given below trace back to one sample, sequenced in a study of blood T cell repertoires in COVID-19. Sequencing was performed with immunoSEQ multiplex PCR; in TCRdb, only in-frame clones are kept and a portion is missing. The table has 200,000 to 250,000 clones, around four fifths seen once; the top ten hold about 2.5%. Specimen: peripheral blood. The receptor source for this set is a woman aged 70-85 years with active or convalescent COVID-19.

V is TRBV20-1 and J is TRBJ2-7; 12 nucleotides align to TRBD2. The CDR3 contains 14 residues. J lost 5 bases, V lost 3 bases, and 5 bases had no gene match. CDR1 and CDR2 from the germline V gene are DFQATT and SNEGSKA (reference sequence). The CDR3 loop reads CSASPSGGVDEQYF. CDR3 DNA: TGCAGTGCTAGTCCTAGCGGGGGGGTTGACGAGCAGTACTTC.

CDR3 residues: CASRLTGSATDTQYF. CDR3 DNA sequence: TGTGCCAGCAGGTTGACTGGCTCGGCCACAGATACGCAGTATTTT. V usage is TRBV7-2 and J usage is TRBJ2-3; D remains unclear. CDR1 SGHTA and CDR2 FQGNSA come from the germline V gene. Deletions cut 6 bases from V and 2 bases from J, with 15 bases between. This CDR3 has 15 amino acids. The full variable domain, rest sourced from reference TRBV7-2 and TRBJ2-3, is GAGVSQSPSNKVTEKGKDVELRCDPISGHTALYWYRQSLGQGLEFLIYFQGNSAPDKSGLPSDRFSAERTGGSVSTLTIQRTQQEDSAVYLCASRLTGSATDTQYFGPGTRLTVL.

The V and J genes are TRBV28 and TRBJ2-5; tentatively, D is TRBD2 (6 bases). Trimming stripped 4 bases from V and 3 bases from J, with 12 bases between. The germline gives CDR1 MDHEN, CDR2 SYDVKM. The length of the CDR3 is 14 residues. The CDR3 spells CASSSRIAEETQYF. The CDR3, as DNA: TGTGCCAGCAGTTCCCGGATAGCGGAAGAGACCCAGTACTTC.

This clone was observed a few times. This chain joins TRBV5-5 and TRBJ2-7, with D perhaps matching TRBD2 (6 bases). The CDR3 loop spans 15 amino acids. CDR1 and CDR2 from the germline V gene are SGHKS and YYEKEE (reference sequence). V was shortened by 3 bases and J by 3 bases, with 16 bases between the two germline ends. The CDR3 DNA follows: TGTGCCAGCAGCTCCCTGGGGGGAGCGGGCTACGAGCAGTACTTC. Its protein product is CASSSLGGAGYEQYF.

This clone was observed a single time. This chain uses TRBV19 with TRBJ1-5; D perhaps matches TRBD1 (6 bases). Between the trimmed V and J ends, which lost 9 bases and 4 bases, there was a span of 28 bases. Germline V gives CDR1 LNHDA, CDR2 SQIVND (reference sequence). The CDR3 is 18 residues long. The CDR3 nucleotides read TGTGCCAGCCTGGGACACGGTGGCGGTTCTTCATGGAATCAGCCCCAGCATTTT. This sequence encodes CASLGHGGGSSWNQPQHF.

The genes are TRBV5-1 and TRBJ1-6; TRBD1 is a possible D gene (5 bases). Germline assignment: CDR1 SGHRS and CDR2 YFSETQ. V was shortened by 9 bases and J by 7 bases, with 14 bases between the two germline ends. CDR3 length equals 13 residues. For the CDR3, the DNA is TGCGCCACCAGAGACAGCGAGAATTCACCCCTCCACTTT. It translates to CATRDSENSPLHF.

The rearrangement joins TRBV30 to TRBJ1-2; TRBD1 agrees at 8 bases. The CDR3 extends over 14 amino acids. The germline gives CDR1 GTSNPN, CDR2 SVGIG (reference sequence). Germline trimming cut 4 bases from V and 4 bases from J; bases unmatched to any gene: 8. The CDR3 region is CAWNSGQGAYGYTF. For the CDR3, the DNA is TGTGCCTGGAACTCCGGACAGGGTGCCTATGGCTACACCTTC. Complete variable domain (other parts from reference TRBV30 and TRBJ1-2): SQTIHQWPATLVQPVGSPLSLECTVEGTSNPNLYWYRQAAGRGLQLLFYSVGIGQISSEVPQNLSASRPQDRQFILSSKKLLLSDSGFYLCAWNSGQGAYGYTFGSGTRLTVV.

The chain employs TRBV7-9 and TRBJ1-5; D remains ambiguous. This CDR3 is built from 13 residues. The V end was cut by 7 bases, the J end by 1 base, with 8 bases between. Germline V lookup: CDR1 SEHNR, CDR2 FQNEAQ (reference sequence). The CDR3 coding sequence is TGTGCCAGCACCGACATAAGCAATCAGCCCCAGCATTTT. Translation: CASTDISNQPQHF.

V and J are TRBV7-8 and TRBJ1-1; 11 bases agree with TRBD1. Germline-derived CDR1 and CDR2 are SGHVS and FQNEAQ. The CDR3 extends over 18 amino acids. V shed 5 bases and J 1 base; nucleotides not matched to a gene: 12. The CDR3 DNA reads TGTGCCAGCAGCCGACTCGCCGGGACAGGGGGAGGGAACACTGAAGCTTTCTTT. Amino acid sequence: CASSRLAGTGGGNTEAFF.

The rearrangement joins TRBV10-3 to TRBJ2-7; the D is unclear. This CDR3 has 15 residues. V lost 3 bases, J lost 0 bases, and 12 bases lay in between. From germline, CDR1 is ENHRY and CDR2 SYGVKD. The CDR3 sequence: CAISDGGLSSYEQYF. The CDR3 nucleotides are TGTGCCATCAGTGACGGCGGCCTCAGCTCCTACGAGCAGTACTTC.

The genes are TRBV5-4 and TRBJ2-4; D remains unclear. The V end was cut by 4 bases, the J end by 8 bases, with 19 bases between. The CDR3 spans 15 residues. Germline V gene lookup returns CDR1 SGHNT and CDR2 YYREEE (reference sequence). The CDR3: CASSPSPKILDIQYF. The CDR3 coding sequence is TGTGCCAGCAGCCCGAGCCCAAAAATTTTAGACATTCAGTACTTC.

The chain carries TRBV7-2 and TRBJ2-5; the D gene is possibly TRBD2 (5 bases). The CDR3 sequence is 14 residues long. The germline V gene has CDR1 SGHTA and CDR2 FQGNSA. Trimming shortened V by 7 bases and J by 2 bases, and 14 bases separated the two germline ends. CDR3 DNA: TGTGCCAGCAAAAAGGGTCGGGAACAAGAGACCCAGTACTTC. This translates into CASKKGREQETQYF.

V gene TRBV28 combines with J gene TRBJ2-7; D possibly corresponds to TRBD1 (6 bases). Germline CDR1 and CDR2: MDHEN and SYDVKM. The CDR3 is 14 amino acids. The ends were cut back, 11 bases at V and 1 base at J, with 18 bases in the middle. The CDR3 DNA is TGTGCCGCCGAAGGGGCAGGGGTATCCTACGAGCAGTACTTC. Encoded protein: CAAEGAGVSYEQYF.

As DNA, the CDR3 is TGTGCCAGCAGCTTAGGACACAATAATTCACCCCTCCACTTT. It specifies CASSLGHNNSPLHF. V and J are TRBV7-6 and TRBJ1-6, with D hard to call. The germline CDR1 and CDR2 sequences are SGHVS and FNYEAQ. V was cut by 1 base and J by 5 bases, with 6 bases left in between. There are 14 residues in the CDR3.

The chain combines TRBV28 with TRBJ1-1; D uncertain. The germline V gene encodes CDR1 MDHEN and CDR2 SYDVKM. This CDR3 comprises 13 residues. Deletions cut 6 bases from V and 6 bases from J, with 14 bases between. The CDR3 DNA is TGTGCCAGCAGCCCTCCGGAGGTCGCTGAAGCTTTCTTT. Its protein product is CASSPPEVAEAFF.

As regards this clone: The junction does not match germline at one end; this may be a read error. The CDR3 DNA reads TGCGCCAGCAGCCCCGGGACAAGCTCCTCCGAGCAGTACTTC. Translation gives CASSPGTSSSEQYF. The chain is built from TRBV5-1 and TRBJ2-7, with D maybe TRBD1 (6 bases). Per germline, CDR1 SGHRS and CDR2 YFSETQ. This CDR3 region has 14 residues. Full variable domain (rest looked up from reference TRBV5-1 and TRBJ2-7): KAGVTQTPRYLIKTRGQQVTLSCSPISGHRSVSWYQQTPGQGLQFLFEYFSETQRNKGNFPGRFSGRQFSNSRSEMNVSTLELGDSALYLCASSPGTSSSEQYFGPGTRLTVT.

This clone was recorded once. The CDR3 region is CASSLTRGSNQPQHF. The CDR3 nucleotides read TGTGCCAGCAGTTTAACGCGAGGGAGCAATCAGCCCCAGCATTTT. V usage is TRBV28 and J usage is TRBJ1-5; no clear D gene. There are 15 residues in the CDR3. The V gene's germline CDR1 is MDHEN and CDR2 SYDVKM. Trimming pared 2 bases from V and 1 base from J, leaving 9 bases between. Combining the CDR3 with reference TRBV28 and TRBJ1-5 gives the whole variable domain DVKVTQSSRYLVKRTGEKVFLECVQDMDHENMFWYRQDPGLGLRLIYFSYDVKMKEKGDIPEGYSVSREKKERFSLILESASTNQTSMYLCASSLTRGSNQPQHFGDGTRLSIL.

This rearrangement joins TRBV3-1 (or the pseudogene TRBV3-2) to TRBJ2-1, with 7 bases identical to TRBD2. J gave up 9 bases and V 4 bases, and 9 bases lay outside the gene matches. Germline values: CDR1 LGHDT, CDR2 YNNKEL (reference sequence). This CDR3 has 14 amino acids. For the CDR3, the DNA is TGTGCCAGCAGCCCTCTGGGAGGGGCGGGTGAGCAGTTCTTC. Translation: CASSPLGGAGEQFF.

The J gene is TRBJ2-1, the V gene TRBV5-6; D unresolved. Trimming left V 2 bases short and J 0 bases short, with 3 bases between. Per germline, CDR1 SGHDT and CDR2 YYEEEE. The CDR3 totals 13 residues. CDR3 amino acids: CASSFGSYNEQFF. CDR3 in DNA: TGTGCCAGCAGCTTCGGCTCCTACAATGAGCAGTTCTTC.

V usage is TRBV7-3 and J usage is TRBJ1-1; 12 nucleotides align to TRBD1. CDR3 size: 16 residues. The J segment lost 5 bases and the V segment lost 5 bases, leaving 9 bases of the junction unmatched. Germline CDR1 is SGHTA and CDR2 is FQGTGA. This CDR3 is CASSPTGQGAKTEAFF. CDR3 DNA: TGTGCCAGCAGCCCCACGGGACAGGGGGCGAAAACTGAAGCTTTCTTT.

In its sample, this clone was seen a few times. This chain connects TRBV3-1 (or the pseudogene TRBV3-2) to TRBJ1-2; 7 nucleotides match TRBD1. Germline V gene data show CDR1 as LGHDT and CDR2 as YNNKEL (reference sequence). The CDR3 has 15 residues. The V segment lost 4 bases and the J segment 4 bases; nucleotides outside the gene matches: 9. The DNA of the CDR3 is TGTGCCAGCAGCCCCCCCCTGGGACAGACCTATGGCTACACCTTC. Amino acid sequence: CASSPPLGQTYGYTF.

This sequence joins TRBV28 and TRBJ1-6, with TRBD1 matching 12 bases. The CDR3 contains 20 residues. V was pared by 4 bases and J by 0 bases, with 10 bases of the junction left unmatched. CDR1 is MDHEN and CDR2 is SYDVKM in the germline V gene. The CDR3 coding sequence is TGTGCCAGCAGTTCTACCGGGACAGGGGGCACCGGCTCCTATAATTCACCCCTCCACTTT. Translated, it gives CASSSTGTGGTGSYNSPLHF.

The rearrangement links TRBV28 to TRBJ1-3; D uncertain. Germline CDR1 is MDHEN and CDR2 is SYDVKM. The length of the CDR3 is 14 residues. V lost 6 bases and J 3 bases, leaving 12 bases between the germline ends. CDR3 amino acids: CASSRVLGGNTIYF. The CDR3 region has the DNA TGTGCCAGCAGCCGGGTCTTGGGTGGAAACACCATATATTTT.

This clone occurred once. The chain uses TRBV7-2 and TRBJ2-1; 13 bases are shared with TRBD2. V lost 5 bases and J lost 3; bases outside the gene matches: 7. Germline V gene data show CDR1 as SGHTA and CDR2 as FQGNSA. The CDR3 runs to 17 residues. This CDR3 is CASSPTGLAGVYNEQFF. Written as DNA, the CDR3 is TGTGCCAGCAGCCCGACAGGACTAGCGGGAGTCTACAATGAGCAGTTCTTC.